Shown below are 8 T cell receptor beta chains from a single sample sequenced in a study of T cell responses to AZD1222 COVID-19 vaccine. Generated by immunoSEQ multiplex PCR, the TCRdb table keeps only in-frame clones and is missing some. The sample yields roughly 72,000 clones, approximately 89% seen once. The input for sequencing was peripheral blood, taken 28 days after the second dose of the MenACWY control vaccine. The receptors were sampled from an adult who received the MenACWY meningococcal vaccine as a control.

Here the CDR3 reads CASSLATEGAAGGYTF. The CDR3, as DNA: TGTGCCAGCAGCTTAGCGACGGAGGGGGCAGCAGGTGGCTACACCTTC. The V call is TRBV7-8, the J call TRBJ1-2, with 7 bases that match TRBD1. The ends lost 0 bases at V and 7 bases at J; junction bases unmatched: 11. The CDR3 loop spans 16 amino acids. Germline CDR1 reads SGHVS; CDR2 reads FQNEAQ.

The gene calls are TRBV2 and TRBJ2-1; a weak D match, TRBD1 (8 bases). V lost 0 bases, J lost 6 bases, and 15 bases lay in between. The CDR3 is 16 residues long. Germline loops: CDR1 SNHLY, CDR2 FYNNEI. The CDR3 sequence is CASSEALTGGVNEQFF. In DNA, the CDR3 is TGTGCCAGCAGTGAAGCGCTTACAGGGGGGGTCAATGAGCAGTTCTTC.

This chain connects TRBV7-9 to TRBJ1-5; D gene unclear. The length of the CDR3 is 16 residues. Looked up from germline, CDR1 is SEHNR and CDR2 is FQNEAQ (reference sequence). V lost 2 bases and J 0 bases, leaving 11 bases between the germline ends. CDR3 in amino acids: CASSLKTAYSNQPQHF. Written as DNA, the CDR3 is TGTGCCAGCAGCTTAAAGACCGCTTATAGCAATCAGCCCCAGCATTTT.

This clone was found once. This chain connects TRBV3-1 (or the pseudogene TRBV3-2) to TRBJ1-1, with 7 positions matching TRBD1. V was pared by 2 bases and J by 7 bases, with 10 bases of the junction left unmatched. This CDR3 region has 15 residues. Germline loops: CDR1 LGHDT, CDR2 YNNKEL (reference sequence). CDR3 residues: CASSQPGDSSIEAFF. DNA of the CDR3: TGTGCCAGCAGCCAACCCGGGGACAGCAGCATTGAAGCTTTCTTT.

The table lists this clone with a count of one. This rearrangement joins TRBV12-3 or TRBV12-4 to TRBJ1-1; 12 bases agree with TRBD1. The CDR3 runs 12 residues. J was trimmed by 13 bases and V by 3 bases; bases with no gene match: 3. This CDR3 is CASSFGTGGVFF. The CDR3 DNA reads TGTGCCAGCAGTTTCGGGACAGGGGGCGTTTTCTTT.

The chain links TRBV6-5 to TRBJ2-7, with 8 bases that match TRBD1. CDR3 length equals 14 residues. Germline V gives CDR1 MNHEY, CDR2 SVGAGI. V was pared by 6 bases and J by 6 bases, with 10 bases of the junction left unmatched. CDR3 nucleotide sequence: TGTGCCAGCAGAACGGACAGGGACTGGGGCGAGCAGTACTTC. Amino acids: CASRTDRDWGEQYF.

V gene TRBV10-1 combines with J gene TRBJ2-2; D remains unclear. The V end was cut by 1 base, the J end by 5 bases, with 8 bases between. CDR1 is WNHNN and CDR2 is SYGVQD in the germline V gene (reference sequence). The CDR3 length is 14 residues. The CDR3 sequence is CASSEWGPTGELFF. The CDR3 DNA follows: TGCGCCAGCAGTGAGTGGGGTCCAACCGGGGAGCTGTTTTTT.

The chain links TRBV7-9 to TRBJ2-3; 9 bases match TRBD2. The CDR3 covers 15 residues. Per the germline V gene, CDR1 is SEHNR and CDR2 is FQNEAQ (reference sequence). V trimming: 5 bases; J trimming: 6 bases; junction bases outside the gene matches: 9. The CDR3 is CASSPKAGGLDTQYF. In nucleotides, the CDR3 is TGTGCCAGCAGCCCCAAGGCGGGGGGGCTCGATACGCAGTATTTT.